This T cell receptor beta chain originates from a study of T cells in Graves' hyperthyroidism and ophthalmopathy. Study findings and constraints: Ophthalmopathy cases were set apart from stable hyperthyroidism by a 13 V-J model.

CDR3 length: 13 residues. The germline V and J ends were trimmed by 5 bases and 3 bases, with 11 bases remaining between them. The germline CDR1 and CDR2 sequences are SEHNR and FQNEAQ (reference sequence). Any patient presenting with uncontrolled infection, other autoimmune disease, pregnancy or lactation was left out. The PBMCs had their origin in 7.5 to 10 ml of fresh peripheral blood. This clonotype has a count of ten or more. The antigen is not known. Researchers amplified the TCR beta CDR3 regions from RNA transcripts. First-round RT-PCR with HTBI primers amplified the TCR CDR3 region. TCRdb independently ran MiXCR on the multiplex PCR reads; one entry per CDR3 protein. The sample gives roughly 420,000 distinct CDR3 sequences, roughly 14% of which show up once; approximately 8% is in the top ten.

The sequenced sample consisted of blood. The source is a woman aged 18-30 years with Graves' hyperthyroidism. The chain uses TRBV7-9 and TRBJ2-7; perhaps TRBD1 as D (5 bases). Here the CDR3 DNA reads TGTGCCAGCAGCCAGGGTCTTATCTACGAGCAGTACTTC. Translation gives CASSQGLIYEQYF.